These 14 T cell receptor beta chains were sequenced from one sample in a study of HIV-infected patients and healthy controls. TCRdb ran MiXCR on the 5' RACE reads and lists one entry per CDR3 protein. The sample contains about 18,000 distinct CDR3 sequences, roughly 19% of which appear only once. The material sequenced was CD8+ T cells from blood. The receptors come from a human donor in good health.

CDR3 DNA: TGTGCCAGCAGCTTAGGGGGGGAAGCTTTCTTT. Translating it yields CASSLGGEAFF. This chain joins TRBV7-9 and TRBJ1-1, with a weak D call TRBD1 (5 bases). CDR3 length: 11 residues. V was cut by 1 base and J by 8 bases, with 5 bases left in between. Per the germline V gene, CDR1 is SEHNR and CDR2 is FQNEAQ (reference sequence).

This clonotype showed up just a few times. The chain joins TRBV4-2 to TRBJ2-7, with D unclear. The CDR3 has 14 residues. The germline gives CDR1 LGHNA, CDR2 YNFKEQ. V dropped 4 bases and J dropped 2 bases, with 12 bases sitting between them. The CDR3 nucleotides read TGTGCCAGCAGCCCCCCCGGTGCAGCCTACGAGCAGTACTTC. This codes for CASSPPGAAYEQYF.

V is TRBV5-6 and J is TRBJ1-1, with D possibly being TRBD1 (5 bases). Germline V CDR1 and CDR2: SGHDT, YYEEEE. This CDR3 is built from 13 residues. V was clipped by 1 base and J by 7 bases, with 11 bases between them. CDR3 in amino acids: CASSLPRVLEAFF. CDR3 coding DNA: TGTGCCAGCAGCTTGCCCAGGGTCCTTGAAGCTTTCTTT.

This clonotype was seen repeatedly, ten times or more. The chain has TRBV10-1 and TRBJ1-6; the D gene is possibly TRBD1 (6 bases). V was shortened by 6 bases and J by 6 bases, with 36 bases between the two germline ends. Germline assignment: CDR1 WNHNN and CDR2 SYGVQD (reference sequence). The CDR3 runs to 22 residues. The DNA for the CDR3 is TGCGCCAGCAGAACTTACGCCTCGGACCGGGCCAGATCCGGCAGGGGTAATTCACCCCTCCACTTT. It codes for CASRTYASDRARSGRGNSPLHF.

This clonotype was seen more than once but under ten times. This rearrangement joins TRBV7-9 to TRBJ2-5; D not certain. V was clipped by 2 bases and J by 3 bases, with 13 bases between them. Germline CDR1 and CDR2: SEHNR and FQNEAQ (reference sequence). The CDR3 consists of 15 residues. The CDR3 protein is CASSLLAHTKETQYF. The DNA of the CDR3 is TGTGCCAGCAGCTTATTGGCTCACACAAAAGAGACCCAGTACTTC.

Here the CDR3 reads CASSARTGGYEQYF. CDR3 DNA: TGCGCCAGCAGCGCGCGGACAGGTGGCTACGAGCAGTACTTC. This chain joins TRBV4-1 and TRBJ2-7; 7 bases line up with TRBD1. This CDR3 region has 14 residues. V gave up 5 bases and J gave up 3 bases; unmatched junction bases: 7. Germline lookup yields CDR1 MGHRA and CDR2 YSYEKL.

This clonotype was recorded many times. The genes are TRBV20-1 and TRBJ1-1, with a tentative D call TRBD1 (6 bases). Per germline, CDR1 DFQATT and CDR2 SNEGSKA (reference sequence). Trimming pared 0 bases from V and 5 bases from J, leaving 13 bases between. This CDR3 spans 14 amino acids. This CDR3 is CSARDGGPVTEAFF. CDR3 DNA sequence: TGCAGTGCTAGAGATGGGGGGCCGGTTACTGAAGCTTTCTTT.

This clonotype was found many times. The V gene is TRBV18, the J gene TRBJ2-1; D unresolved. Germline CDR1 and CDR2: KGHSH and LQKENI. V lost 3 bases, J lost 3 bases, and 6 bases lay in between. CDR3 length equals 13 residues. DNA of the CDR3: TGTGCCAGCTCACCCTGGGGCTACAATGAGCAGTTCTTC. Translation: CASSPWGYNEQFF.

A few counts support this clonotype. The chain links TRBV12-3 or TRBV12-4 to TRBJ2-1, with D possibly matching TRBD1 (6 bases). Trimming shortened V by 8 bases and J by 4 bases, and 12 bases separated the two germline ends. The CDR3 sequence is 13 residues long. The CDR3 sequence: CASGRGPYNEQFF. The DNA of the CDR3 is TGTGCCAGCGGCAGGGGACCTTACAATGAGCAGTTCTTC.

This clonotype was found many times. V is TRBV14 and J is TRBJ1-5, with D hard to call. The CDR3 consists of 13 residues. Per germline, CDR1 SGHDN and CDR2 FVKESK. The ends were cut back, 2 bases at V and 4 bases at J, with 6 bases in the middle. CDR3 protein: CASSQLENQPQHF. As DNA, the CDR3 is TGTGCCAGCAGCCAATTGGAGAATCAGCCCCAGCATTTT.

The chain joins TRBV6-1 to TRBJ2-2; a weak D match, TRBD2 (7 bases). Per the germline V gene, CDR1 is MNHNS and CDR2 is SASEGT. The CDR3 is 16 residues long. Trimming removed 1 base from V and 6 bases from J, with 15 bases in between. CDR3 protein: CASSEVGGARSGELFF. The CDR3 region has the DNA TGTGCCAGCAGTGAAGTGGGGGGGGCCAGGTCCGGGGAGCTGTTTTTT.

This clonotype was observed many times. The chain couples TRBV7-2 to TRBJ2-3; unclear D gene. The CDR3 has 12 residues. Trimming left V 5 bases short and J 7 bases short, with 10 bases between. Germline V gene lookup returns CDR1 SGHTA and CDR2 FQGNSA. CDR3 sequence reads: CASSNAQHTQYF. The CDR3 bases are TGTGCCAGCAGCAACGCCCAACATACGCAGTATTTT.

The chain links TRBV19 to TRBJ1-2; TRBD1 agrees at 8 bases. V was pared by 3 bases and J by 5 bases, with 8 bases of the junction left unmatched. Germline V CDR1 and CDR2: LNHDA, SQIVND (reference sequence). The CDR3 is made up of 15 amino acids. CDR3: CASSIWQGANYGYTF. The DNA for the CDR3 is TGTGCCAGTAGTATTTGGCAGGGGGCGAATTATGGCTACACCTTC. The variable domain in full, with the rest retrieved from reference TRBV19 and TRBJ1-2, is DGGITQSPKYLFRKEGQNVTLSCEQNLNHDAMYWYRQDPGQGLRLIYYSQIVNDFQKGDIAEGYSVSREKKESFPLTVTSAQKNPTAFYLCASSIWQGANYGYTFGSGTRLTVV.

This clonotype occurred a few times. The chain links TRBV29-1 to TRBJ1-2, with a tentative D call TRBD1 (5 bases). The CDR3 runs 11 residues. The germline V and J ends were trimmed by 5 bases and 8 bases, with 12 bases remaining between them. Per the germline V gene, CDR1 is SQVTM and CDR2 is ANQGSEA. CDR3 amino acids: CSVTDSRGYTF. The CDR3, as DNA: TGCAGCGTTACTGACAGCCGGGGCTACACCTTC.